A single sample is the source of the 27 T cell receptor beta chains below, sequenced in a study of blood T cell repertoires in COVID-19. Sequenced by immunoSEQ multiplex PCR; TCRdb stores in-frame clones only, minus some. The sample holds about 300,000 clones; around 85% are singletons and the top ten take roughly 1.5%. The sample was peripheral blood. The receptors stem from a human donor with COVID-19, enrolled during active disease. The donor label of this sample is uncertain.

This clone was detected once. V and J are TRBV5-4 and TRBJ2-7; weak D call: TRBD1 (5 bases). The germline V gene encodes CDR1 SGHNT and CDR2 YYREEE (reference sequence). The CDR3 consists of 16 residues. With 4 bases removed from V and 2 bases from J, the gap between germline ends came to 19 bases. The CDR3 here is CASSPPGRFPPYEQYF. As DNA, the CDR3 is TGTGCCAGCAGCCCGCCAGGGCGGTTCCCGCCCTACGAGCAGTACTTC.

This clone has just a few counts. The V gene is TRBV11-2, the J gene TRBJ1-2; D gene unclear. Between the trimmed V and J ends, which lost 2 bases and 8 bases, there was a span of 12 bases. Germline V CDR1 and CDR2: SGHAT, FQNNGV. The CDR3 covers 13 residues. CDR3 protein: CASSLSEMRGYTF. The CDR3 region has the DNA TGTGCCAGCAGCTTATCCGAGATGCGGGGCTACACCTTC.

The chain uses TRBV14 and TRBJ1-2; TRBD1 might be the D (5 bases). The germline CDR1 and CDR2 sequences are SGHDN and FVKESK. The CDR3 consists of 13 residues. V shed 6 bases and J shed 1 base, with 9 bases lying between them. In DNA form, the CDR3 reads TGTGCCAGCAGGGTTGACAGTAACTATGGCTACACCTTC. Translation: CASRVDSNYGYTF.

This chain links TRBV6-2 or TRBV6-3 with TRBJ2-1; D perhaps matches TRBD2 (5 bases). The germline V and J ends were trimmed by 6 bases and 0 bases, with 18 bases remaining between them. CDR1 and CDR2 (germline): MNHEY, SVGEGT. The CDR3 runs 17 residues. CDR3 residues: CASSRPSRESSYNEQFF. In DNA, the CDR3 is TGTGCCAGCAGCCGCCCTTCGAGGGAAAGCTCCTACAATGAGCAGTTCTTC.

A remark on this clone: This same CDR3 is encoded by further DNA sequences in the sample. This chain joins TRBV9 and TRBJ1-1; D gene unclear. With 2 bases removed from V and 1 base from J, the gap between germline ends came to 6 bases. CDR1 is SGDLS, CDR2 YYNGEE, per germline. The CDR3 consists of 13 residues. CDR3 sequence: CASSVRGNTEAFF. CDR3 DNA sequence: TGTGCCAGCAGCGTCAGAGGGAACACTGAAGCTTTCTTT.

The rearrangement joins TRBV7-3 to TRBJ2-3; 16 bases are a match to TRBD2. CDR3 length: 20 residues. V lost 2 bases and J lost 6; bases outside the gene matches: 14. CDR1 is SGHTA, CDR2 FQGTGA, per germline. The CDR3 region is CASSLYPVGTSGREGDTQYF. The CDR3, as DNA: TGTGCCAGCAGCTTATACCCGGTCGGGACTAGCGGGAGGGAAGGGGATACGCAGTATTTT.

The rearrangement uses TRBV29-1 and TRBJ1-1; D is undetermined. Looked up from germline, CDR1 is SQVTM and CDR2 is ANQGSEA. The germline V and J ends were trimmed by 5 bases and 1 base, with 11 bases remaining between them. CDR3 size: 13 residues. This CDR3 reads CSVCPPGNTEAFF. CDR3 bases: TGCAGCGTTTGCCCCCCGGGGAACACTGAAGCTTTCTTT.

In nucleotides, the CDR3 is TGCGCCAGCAGCAAAAGGGGGGGAGCGGGAGGATGGGATGAGCAGTTCTTC. This gives the protein CASSKRGGAGGWDEQFF. The chain uses TRBV4-3 and TRBJ2-1; 9 nucleotides match TRBD2. Germline V gives CDR1 LGHNA, CDR2 YSLEER. V gave up 5 bases and J gave up 8 bases; unmatched junction bases: 16. The CDR3 runs 17 residues.

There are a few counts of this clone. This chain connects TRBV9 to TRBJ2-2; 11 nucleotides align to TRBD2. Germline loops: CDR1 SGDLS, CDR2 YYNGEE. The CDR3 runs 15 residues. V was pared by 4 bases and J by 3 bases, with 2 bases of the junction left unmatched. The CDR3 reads CASSPGLADTGELFF. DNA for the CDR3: TGTGCCAGCAGCCCGGGACTAGCGGACACCGGGGAGCTGTTTTTT.

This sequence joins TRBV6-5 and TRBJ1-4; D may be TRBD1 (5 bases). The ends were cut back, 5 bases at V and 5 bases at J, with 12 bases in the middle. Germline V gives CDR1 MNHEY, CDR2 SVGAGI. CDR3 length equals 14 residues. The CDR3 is CASSLPAGNEKLFF. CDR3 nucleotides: TGTGCCAGCAGTCTTCCGGCAGGGAATGAAAAACTGTTTTTT.

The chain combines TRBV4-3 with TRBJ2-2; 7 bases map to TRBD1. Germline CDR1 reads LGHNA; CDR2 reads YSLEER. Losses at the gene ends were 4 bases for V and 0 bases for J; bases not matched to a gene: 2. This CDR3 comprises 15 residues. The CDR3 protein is CASSPTGPNTGELFF. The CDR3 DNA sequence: TGCGCCAGCAGCCCGACAGGGCCGAACACCGGGGAGCTGTTTTTT.

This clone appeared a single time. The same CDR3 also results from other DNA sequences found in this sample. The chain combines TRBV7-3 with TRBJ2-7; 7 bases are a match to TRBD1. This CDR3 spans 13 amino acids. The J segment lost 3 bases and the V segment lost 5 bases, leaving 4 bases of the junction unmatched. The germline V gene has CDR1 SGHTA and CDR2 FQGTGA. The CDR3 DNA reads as TGTGCCAGCAGCCTCTACAGGGGCTACGAGCAGTACTTC. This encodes CASSLYRGYEQYF.

The CDR3 sequence is CSARAGGEQFF. The CDR3 DNA is TGCAGTGCTAGAGCGGGAGGTGAGCAGTTCTTC. This chain links TRBV20-1 with TRBJ2-1, with 7 bases lining up with TRBD2. This CDR3 has 11 amino acids. CDR1 DFQATT and CDR2 SNEGSKA come from the germline V gene (reference sequence). With V trimmed by 1 base and J by 9 bases, 0 bases remained unmatched.

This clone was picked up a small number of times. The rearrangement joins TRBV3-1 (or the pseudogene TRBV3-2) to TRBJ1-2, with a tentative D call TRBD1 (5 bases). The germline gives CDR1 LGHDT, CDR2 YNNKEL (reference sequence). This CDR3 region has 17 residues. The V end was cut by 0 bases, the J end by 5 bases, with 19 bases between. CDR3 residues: CASSQDIIGATRYGYTF. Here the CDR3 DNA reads TGTGCCAGCAGCCAAGATATCATAGGGGCCACAAGGTATGGCTACACCTTC.

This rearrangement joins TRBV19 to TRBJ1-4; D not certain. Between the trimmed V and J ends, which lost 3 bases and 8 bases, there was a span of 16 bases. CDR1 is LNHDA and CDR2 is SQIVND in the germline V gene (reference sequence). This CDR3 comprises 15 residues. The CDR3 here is CASSMGGRRPEKLFF. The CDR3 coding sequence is TGTGCCAGTAGTATGGGTGGGAGAAGGCCCGAAAAACTGTTTTTT.

For the CDR3, the DNA is TGTGCCAGCAGCGTAGTCTCCGCTAACTATGGCTACACCTTC. This gives the protein CASSVVSANYGYTF. This chain connects TRBV9 to TRBJ1-2; D gene unclear. CDR1 and CDR2 from the germline V gene are SGDLS and YYNGEE. This CDR3 has 14 residues. V shed 0 bases and J shed 0 bases, with 6 bases lying between them.

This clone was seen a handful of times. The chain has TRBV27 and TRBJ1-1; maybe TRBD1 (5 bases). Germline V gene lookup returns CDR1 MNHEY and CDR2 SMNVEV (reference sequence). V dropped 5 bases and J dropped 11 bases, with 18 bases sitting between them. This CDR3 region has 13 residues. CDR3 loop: CASSPWGSSGAFF. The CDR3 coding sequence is TGTGCCAGCAGTCCCTGGGGTTCCTCAGGGGCTTTCTTT.

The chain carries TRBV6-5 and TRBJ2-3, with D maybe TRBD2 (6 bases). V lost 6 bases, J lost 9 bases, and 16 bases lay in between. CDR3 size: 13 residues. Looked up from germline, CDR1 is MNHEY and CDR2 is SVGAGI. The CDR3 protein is CASREPGLPTQYF. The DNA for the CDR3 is TGTGCCAGCAGAGAGCCGGGACTTCCAACGCAGTATTTT.

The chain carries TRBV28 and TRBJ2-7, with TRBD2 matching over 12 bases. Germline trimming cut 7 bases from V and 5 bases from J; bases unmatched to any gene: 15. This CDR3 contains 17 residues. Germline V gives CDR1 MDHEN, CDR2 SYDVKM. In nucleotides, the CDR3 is TGTGCCAGCATCCGGGAGGGACTAGCGGGCGGAAGACACGAGCAGTACTTC. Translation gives CASIREGLAGGRHEQYF.

The CDR3 sequence: CASSLGEGRTLSPLHF. CDR3 nucleotide sequence: TGCGCCAGCAGCTTGGGGGAGGGGAGAACCCTCTCACCCCTCCACTTT. This chain uses TRBV5-1 with TRBJ1-6, with D possibly TRBD1 on 5 matching bases. With 0 bases removed from V and 10 bases from J, the gap between germline ends came to 17 bases. The CDR3 length is 16 residues. Germline lookup yields CDR1 SGHRS and CDR2 YFSETQ.

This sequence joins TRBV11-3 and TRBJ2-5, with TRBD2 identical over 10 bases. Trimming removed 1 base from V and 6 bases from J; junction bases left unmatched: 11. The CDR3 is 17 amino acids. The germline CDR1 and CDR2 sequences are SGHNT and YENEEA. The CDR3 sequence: CASSLVTLAGGWQTQYF. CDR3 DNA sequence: TGTGCCAGCAGCTTAGTAACCTTAGCGGGAGGTTGGCAGACCCAGTACTTC. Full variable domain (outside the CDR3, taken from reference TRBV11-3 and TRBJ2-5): EAGVVQSPRYKIIEKKQPVAFWCNPISGHNTLYWYLQNLGQGPELLIRYENEEAVDDSQLPKDRFSAERLKGVDSTLKIQPAELGDSAVYLCASSLVTLAGGWQTQYFGPGTRLLVL.

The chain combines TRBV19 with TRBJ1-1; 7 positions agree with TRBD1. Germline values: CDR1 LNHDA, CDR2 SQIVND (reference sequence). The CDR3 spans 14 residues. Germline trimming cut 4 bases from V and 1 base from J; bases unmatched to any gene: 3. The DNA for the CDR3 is TGTGCCAGTAGTAGGAGGACAGGGAACACTGAAGCTTTCTTT. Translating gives CASSRRTGNTEAFF. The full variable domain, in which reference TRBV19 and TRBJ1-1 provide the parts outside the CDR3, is DGGITQSPKYLFRKEGQNVTLSCEQNLNHDAMYWYRQDPGQGLRLIYYSQIVNDFQKGDIAEGYSVSREKKESFPLTVTSAQKNPTAFYLCASSRRTGNTEAFFGQGTRLTVV.

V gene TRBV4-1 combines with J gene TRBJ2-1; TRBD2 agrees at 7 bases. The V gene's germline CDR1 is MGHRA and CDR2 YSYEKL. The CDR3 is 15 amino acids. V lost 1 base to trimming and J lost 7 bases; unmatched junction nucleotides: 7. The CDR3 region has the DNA TGCGCCAGCAGCCAAGGGGCGGGAGATCGAAATGAGCAGTTCTTC. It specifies CASSQGAGDRNEQFF.

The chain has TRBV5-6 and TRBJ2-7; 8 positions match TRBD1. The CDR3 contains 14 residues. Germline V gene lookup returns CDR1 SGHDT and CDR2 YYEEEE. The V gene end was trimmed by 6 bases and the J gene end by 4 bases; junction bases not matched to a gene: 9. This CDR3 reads CASIRTGQRYEQYF. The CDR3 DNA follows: TGTGCCAGCATTCGGACAGGGCAGAGATACGAGCAGTACTTC. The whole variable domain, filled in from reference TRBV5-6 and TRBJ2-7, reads DAGVTQSPTHLIKTRGQQVTLRCSPKSGHDTVSWYQQALGQGPQFIFQYYEEEERQRGNFPDRFSGHQFPNYSSELNVNALLLGDSALYLCASIRTGQRYEQYFGPGTRLTVT.

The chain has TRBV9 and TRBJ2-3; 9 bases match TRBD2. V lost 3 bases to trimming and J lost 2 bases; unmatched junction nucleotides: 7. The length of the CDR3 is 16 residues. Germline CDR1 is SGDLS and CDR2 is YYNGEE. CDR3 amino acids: CASSETPSGNTDTQYF. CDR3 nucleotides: TGTGCCAGCAGCGAAACGCCTAGCGGGAACACAGATACGCAGTATTTT.

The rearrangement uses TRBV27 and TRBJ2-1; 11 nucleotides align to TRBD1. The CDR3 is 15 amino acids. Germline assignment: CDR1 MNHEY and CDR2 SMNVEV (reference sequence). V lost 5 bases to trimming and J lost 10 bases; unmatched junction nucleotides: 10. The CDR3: CASSPDRGRPAEQFF. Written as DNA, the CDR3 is TGTGCCAGCAGTCCGGACAGGGGGCGACCAGCGGAGCAGTTCTTC.

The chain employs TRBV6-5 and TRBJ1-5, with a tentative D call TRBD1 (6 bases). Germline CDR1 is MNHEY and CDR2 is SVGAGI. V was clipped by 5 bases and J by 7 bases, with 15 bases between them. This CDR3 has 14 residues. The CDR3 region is CASSRRTAQQPQHF. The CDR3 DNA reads TGTGCCAGCAGTCGTAGGACAGCCCAACAGCCCCAGCATTTT.